This paragraph reports one T cell receptor (beta chain). Deletions cut 2 bases from V and 7 bases from J, with 15 bases between. Germline V CDR1 and CDR2: LGHDT, YNNKEL (reference sequence). The CDR3 sequence is 15 residues long. This record belongs to a study of blood T cell repertoires in COVID-19. About the study: COVID-19 samples collected from the United States, Italy and Spain covered acute and convalescent phases. PBMCs, B-cell-depleted T cells, or T cells were the source of the cDNA or gDNA that made up the material.

Seattle patients were enrolled while actively infected and followed longitudinally. Original processing notes: Estimation of nucleated cell counts was performed using reference gene primer amplification. Method: immunoSEQ multiplex PCR; TCRdb's copy keeps in-frame clones and lacks some. V and J calls and clone size come straight from that table; D and trimming were deduced from the DNA. The table records approximately 180,000 clones, more than 75% of them present only once. This receptor was obtained from a woman between 70 and 85 years old with COVID-19, enrolled during active disease. V usage is TRBV3-1 (or the pseudogene TRBV3-2) and J usage is TRBJ2-1, with D possibly being TRBD1 (6 bases). The specimen sequenced was peripheral blood. The CDR3 loop reads CASSQLVQGINEQFF. The CDR3 DNA sequence: TGTGCCAGCAGCCAACTCGTACAGGGAATAAATGAGCAGTTCTTC.